A single sample is the source of the 23 T cell receptor beta chains below, sequenced in a study of cytomegalovirus exposure and HLA in healthy donors. 60 Vbeta and 13 Jbeta primers were used in PCR. The repertoire was sequenced with immunoSEQ multiplex PCR; TCRdb's copy has only in-frame clones and lacks some. The sample holds approximately 130,000 clones, roughly 80% seen once. The sequencing sample was made of PBMCs. These receptors all come from a woman in her 40s in good health and CMV-seronegative.

The CDR3 sequence is CASSVDQGVGNTIYF. CDR3 sequence (DNA): TGTGCCAGCAGCGTAGATCAGGGTGTTGGAAACACCATATATTTT. The chain combines TRBV9 with TRBJ1-3, with D possibly TRBD1 on 5 matching bases. The germline V gene encodes CDR1 SGDLS and CDR2 YYNGEE. The V end was cut by 0 bases, the J end by 3 bases, with 10 bases between. The CDR3 is 15 amino acids.

This clone has only one observation. The chain recombines TRBV4-3 with TRBJ2-1; 7 nucleotides align to TRBD2. Per germline, CDR1 LGHNA and CDR2 YSLEER. V was clipped by 0 bases and J by 2 bases; unmatched bases: 1. CDR3 length: 15 amino acids. CDR3 bases: TGCGCCAGCAGCCAAGACCGGGGGGCCTACAATGAGCAGTTCTTC. Its translation: CASSQDRGAYNEQFF.

V and J are TRBV10-3 and TRBJ1-2, with 8 positions matching TRBD1. After removal of 4 bases from V and 7 bases from J, the junction contained 23 bases not matched to a gene. The CDR3 covers 19 residues. From germline, CDR1 is ENHRY and CDR2 SYGVKD. The CDR3 reads CAISASSGTGSTGVGGYTF. CDR3 in DNA: TGTGCCATCAGTGCGTCGAGTGGGACAGGCTCGACGGGGGTTGGTGGCTACACCTTC.

The chain links TRBV5-4 to TRBJ2-3; 8 bases fit TRBD1. The CDR3 consists of 16 residues. CDR1 is SGHNT and CDR2 is YYREEE in the germline V gene (reference sequence). V lost 6 bases, J lost 0 bases, and 9 bases stayed unmatched. The CDR3 DNA sequence: TGTGCCAGCACCCCTGGGGCAGGGGGCAGCACAGATACGCAGTATTTT. It translates to CASTPGAGGSTDTQYF.

The rearrangement joins TRBV27 to TRBJ2-7, with D perhaps TRBD2 (5 bases). The V end lost 3 bases, the J end lost 2 bases, and 11 bases lay between the germline ends. Germline CDR1 MNHEY, CDR2 SMNVEV (reference sequence). CDR3 size: 14 residues. CDR3 region: CASSFNGMTYEQYF. CDR3 DNA: TGTGCCAGCAGTTTCAACGGGATGACCTACGAGCAGTACTTC.

This clone was observed a few times. The chain links TRBV4-3 to TRBJ1-1, with TRBD1 matching over 9 bases. With V trimmed by 3 bases and J by 3 bases, 8 bases remained unmatched. Germline V gene lookup returns CDR1 LGHNA and CDR2 YSLEER. This CDR3 is built from 16 residues. The CDR3 DNA reads TGCGCCAGCAGCCAGGACCTAGACAGGGGGTACACTGAAGCTTTCTTT. Translating it yields CASSQDLDRGYTEAFF.

The gene calls are TRBV5-1 and TRBJ2-2, with TRBD1 identical over 7 bases. The germline V gene encodes CDR1 SGHRS and CDR2 YFSETQ. The CDR3 is 15 residues long. V dropped 1 base and J dropped 2; count of bases not matched to a gene: 2. CDR3: CASSLNRGNTGELFF. The CDR3, as DNA: TGCGCCAGCAGCTTGAACAGGGGAAACACCGGGGAGCTGTTTTTT.

This clone came up once. The V gene is TRBV6-5, the J gene TRBJ2-7; D is perhaps TRBD2 (6 bases). The V gene's germline CDR1 is MNHEY and CDR2 SVGAGI. The ends were cut back, 6 bases at V and 4 bases at J, with 13 bases in the middle. The CDR3 contains 13 residues. The CDR3 loop reads CASSRGTGYEQYF. CDR3 in DNA: TGTGCCAGCAGCCGGGGGACGGGTTACGAGCAGTACTTC.

V and J are TRBV27 and TRBJ1-6; 11 bases fit TRBD1. The V segment lost 2 bases and the J segment 6 bases; nucleotides outside the gene matches: 3. CDR1 MNHEY and CDR2 SMNVEV come from the germline V gene (reference sequence). The CDR3 totals 16 residues. The CDR3 DNA sequence: TGTGCCAGCAGTTTACCAGGGACAGGGGGTAATTCACCCCTCCACTTT. This translates into CASSLPGTGGNSPLHF.

CDR3 DNA sequence: TGTGCCAGTAGTATTTTTTTTGAGACAGATCAGCCCCAGCATTTT. Translated: CASSIFFETDQPQHF. The gene calls are TRBV19 and TRBJ1-5; perhaps TRBD1 as D (5 bases). CDR1 is LNHDA, CDR2 SQIVND, per germline (reference sequence). The CDR3 has 15 residues. The ends were cut back, 3 bases at V and 5 bases at J, with 14 bases in the middle.

V usage is TRBV18 and J usage is TRBJ2-7, with TRBD2 identical over 8 bases. Germline trimming cut 3 bases from V and 5 bases from J; bases unmatched to any gene: 3. Germline loops: CDR1 KGHSH, CDR2 LQKENI. There are 13 residues in the CDR3. The CDR3 DNA is TGTGCCAGCTCACCGCGGGGGGCTAACGAGCAGTACTTC. It yields the protein CASSPRGANEQYF.

V gene TRBV11-3 combines with J gene TRBJ2-5; 7 positions agree with TRBD2. This CDR3 contains 13 residues. The germline V gene has CDR1 SGHNT and CDR2 YENEEA. The ends lost 3 bases at V and 4 bases at J; junction bases unmatched: 2. The CDR3 bases are TGTGCCAGCAGCTTTGGGGGGGGAGAGACCCAGTACTTC. Translated, it gives CASSFGGGETQYF. The complete variable domain, with remaining parts taken from reference TRBV11-3 and TRBJ2-5, reads EAGVVQSPRYKIIEKKQPVAFWCNPISGHNTLYWYLQNLGQGPELLIRYENEEAVDDSQLPKDRFSAERLKGVDSTLKIQPAELGDSAVYLCASSFGGGETQYFGPGTRLLVL.

There are a few counts of this clone. V is TRBV15 and J is TRBJ1-4; 12 positions match TRBD1. CDR1 and CDR2 from the germline V gene are LNHNV and YYDKDF (reference sequence). This CDR3 contains 15 residues. V trimming: 8 bases; J trimming: 8 bases; junction bases outside the gene matches: 9. The DNA for the CDR3 is TGTGCCACCTCATGGGGACAGGGGGCAGAGGAAAAACTGTTTTTT. It yields the protein CATSWGQGAEEKLFF.

The chain has TRBV7-8 and TRBJ2-3; a possible D gene is TRBD2 (5 bases). The CDR3 is 14 residues long. Trimming cost V 0 bases and J 6 bases, with 10 bases left between them. The germline CDR1 and CDR2 sequences are SGHVS and FQNEAQ. The CDR3 region is CASSLAASRDTQYF. CDR3 DNA sequence: TGTGCCAGCAGCTTAGCGGCTAGCAGGGATACGCAGTATTTT. Full variable domain (rest looked up from reference TRBV7-8 and TRBJ2-3): GAGVSQSPRYKVAKRGQDVALRCDPISGHVSLFWYQQALGQGPEFLTYFQNEAQLDKSGLPSDRFFAERPEGSVSTLKIQRTQQEDSAVYLCASSLAASRDTQYFGPGTRLTVL.

Concerning this clone: The conserved phenylalanine or tryptophan normally closing the CDR3 is absent here, so this likely arose from a read error. The rearrangement joins TRBV9 to TRBJ1-1, with 7 bases lining up with TRBD1. This CDR3 spans 15 amino acids. Trimming removed 5 bases from V and 6 bases from J; junction bases left unmatched: 13. In germline, CDR1 is SGDLS, CDR2 YYNGEE. The CDR3 nucleotides read TGTGCCAGCAGAGGGGGCGGCCCGTCAAACGCTGAAGCTTTCCTT. Translating gives CASRGGGPSNAEAFL.

This rearrangement joins TRBV2 to TRBJ1-2; possibly TRBD1 for D (5 bases). Trimming cost V 4 bases and J 2 bases, with 14 bases left between them. Germline values: CDR1 SNHLY, CDR2 FYNNEI. This CDR3 spans 15 amino acids. The CDR3 bases are TGTGCCAGCAGTGTGCGGGGGGATGGGAACTATGGCTACACCTTC. This codes for CASSVRGDGNYGYTF.

The rearrangement links TRBV5-6 to TRBJ2-6; 9 bases fit TRBD1. CDR1 is SGHDT, CDR2 YYEEEE, per germline. Germline trimming cut 4 bases from V and 0 bases from J; bases unmatched to any gene: 2. The CDR3 runs to 16 residues. The CDR3 sequence: CASSDRGISGANVLTF. The CDR3 nucleotides are TGTGCCAGCAGCGACAGGGGGATCTCTGGGGCCAACGTCCTGACTTTC. The full variable domain, in which reference TRBV5-6 and TRBJ2-6 provide the parts outside the CDR3, is DAGVTQSPTHLIKTRGQQVTLRCSPKSGHDTVSWYQQALGQGPQFIFQYYEEEERQRGNFPDRFSGHQFPNYSSELNVNALLLGDSALYLCASSDRGISGANVLTFGAGSRLTVL.

The chain recombines TRBV27 with TRBJ1-1; no clear D gene. The germline gives CDR1 MNHEY, CDR2 SMNVEV (reference sequence). The length of the CDR3 is 13 residues. Trimming shortened V by 5 bases and J by 10 bases, and 17 bases separated the two germline ends. In nucleotides, the CDR3 is TGTGCCAGCAGTCCCGGGTCTCTTAGAACAGCTTTCTTT. It specifies CASSPGSLRTAFF.

The chain uses TRBV7-3 and TRBJ2-1; 8 bases align to TRBD2. Unmatched junction bases numbered 1, after V lost 1 base and J lost 2 bases. Germline CDR1 SGHTA, CDR2 FQGTGA. This CDR3 is 15 amino acids long. Here the CDR3 reads CASSLIAGTYNEQFF. DNA for the CDR3: TGTGCCAGCAGCTTAATAGCGGGAACCTACAATGAGCAGTTCTTC.

The V call is TRBV6-5, the J call TRBJ2-1; D is perhaps TRBD2 (6 bases). CDR3 length: 13 amino acids. With 5 bases removed from V and 12 bases from J, the gap between germline ends came to 17 bases. From germline, CDR1 is MNHEY and CDR2 SVGAGI. CDR3 sequence: CASSETTSRAQFF. The CDR3 region has the DNA TGTGCCAGCAGTGAAACGACTAGTCGGGCGCAGTTCTTC.

As for this clone: Different DNA sequences within this sample yield the same CDR3. The chain couples TRBV2 to TRBJ1-5; D unclear. Germline CDR1 and CDR2: SNHLY and FYNNEI. The CDR3 contains 13 residues. Trimming took 2 bases from V and 4 from J, leaving 6 bases between them. CDR3 in amino acids: CASSESRNQPQHF. As DNA, the CDR3 is TGTGCCAGCAGTGAAAGCAGGAATCAGCCCCAGCATTTT.

CDR3 bases: TGCGCCAGCAGCTGGGGGGACGCAACGCTCTATGGCTACACCTTC. It encodes CASSWGDATLYGYTF. The J gene is TRBJ1-2, the V gene TRBV5-1; TRBD1 is a possible D gene (5 bases). The CDR3 has 15 residues. CDR1 is SGHRS and CDR2 is YFSETQ in the germline V gene. Trimming stripped 3 bases from V and 4 bases from J, with 16 bases between.

The chain carries TRBV5-1 and TRBJ2-1; 10 positions agree with TRBD2. Trimming removed 7 bases from V and 3 bases from J; junction bases left unmatched: 7. Germline assignment: CDR1 SGHRS and CDR2 YFSETQ. The CDR3 spans 15 residues. In nucleotides, the CDR3 is TGCGCCAGCGAGCCGCTAGCGGGGGTCTACAATGAGCAGTTCTTC. This gives the protein CASEPLAGVYNEQFF.